The next 19 T cell receptor beta chains were all read from a single sample in a study of early T cells in non-severe SARS-CoV-2 infection. Each CDR3 protein gets one entry after TCRdb re-called the 5' RACE reads with MiXCR. This table has tens of thousands of distinct CDR3 sequences, 5.5% to 6.5% appearing once. Sequenced: whole blood. The receptors derive from an adult who was a healthcare worker with PCR-confirmed SARS-CoV-2 infection or an uninfected control (not recorded which).

This clonotype came up many times. The rearrangement joins TRBV6-1 to TRBJ1-6; perhaps TRBD1 as D (5 bases). In germline, CDR1 is MNHNS, CDR2 SASEGT. The CDR3 sequence is 13 residues long. The V end was cut by 2 bases, the J end by 11 bases, with 10 bases between. The CDR3 DNA follows: TGTGCCAGCAGTGAACTCAGGGTGACACCCCTCCACTTT. Its translation: CASSELRVTPLHF.

This clonotype was counted ten times or more. The chain combines TRBV24-1 with TRBJ2-1; D might be TRBD2 (6 bases). V was cut by 1 base and J by 10 bases, with 13 bases left in between. CDR3 length: 14 residues. Germline CDR1 is KGHDR and CDR2 is SFDVKD. The CDR3 DNA sequence: TGTGCCACCAGTGATTTCTCGGGGGTTGGGGAGCAGTTCTTC. This translates into CATSDFSGVGEQFF.

This clonotype was counted ten times or more. V and J are TRBV12-3 or TRBV12-4 and TRBJ2-5; no clear D. Trimming left V 5 bases short and J 9 bases short, with 19 bases between. The CDR3 runs 14 residues. CDR3 loop: CASSLPGAPWAQYF. CDR3 coding DNA: TGTGCCAGCAGTCTCCCCGGAGCCCCGTGGGCCCAGTACTTC.

This clonotype was counted many times. V and J are TRBV10-2 and TRBJ1-2; the D gene is possibly TRBD1 (5 bases). V was pared by 4 bases and J by 2 bases, with 17 bases between. The CDR3 is 16 residues long. Germline CDR1 and CDR2: WSHSY and SAAADI. The CDR3, as DNA: TGCGCCAGCAGTGGCGGCATCCCACCAGGGAACTATGGCTACACCTTC. It yields the protein CASSGGIPPGNYGYTF.

This clonotype came up many times. The chain uses TRBV7-9 and TRBJ2-7, with 7 bases that match TRBD2. Germline assignment: CDR1 SEHNR and CDR2 FQNEAQ (reference sequence). CDR3 size: 18 residues. V lost 5 bases to trimming and J lost 2 bases; unmatched junction nucleotides: 18. CDR3 residues: CASSRPGSTSLHPYEQYF. The CDR3 coding sequence is TGTGCCAGCAGCCGCCCGGGATCGACTAGCCTACATCCCTACGAGCAGTACTTC.

This clonotype was observed many times. The rearrangement links TRBV18 to TRBJ2-1, with TRBD1 identical over 8 bases. J was trimmed by 12 bases and V by 5 bases; bases with no gene match: 24. This CDR3 comprises 18 residues. The germline CDR1 and CDR2 sequences are KGHSH and LQKENI. CDR3 in DNA: TGTGCCAGCTCATCCCTACCGGGACAGGACCCCTATACATATGGGCAGTTCTTC. Protein sequence: CASSSLPGQDPYTYGQFF.

This clonotype appeared many times. Relative to the germline gene, one junction end is altered; a read error may explain this. V and J are TRBV20-1 and TRBJ2-1, with D perhaps given as TRBD1 or TRBD2 (5 bases each). The germline V gene encodes CDR1 DFQATT and CDR2 SNEGSKA (reference sequence). This CDR3 has 14 residues. CDR3 bases: TGCAGTGCCTCCGGGACGGCGGGCTACGATGAGCAGTTCTTC. Amino acids: CSASGTAGYDEQFF.

As concerns this clonotype: A much bigger clone sits one base away, suggesting this may be a read error. V is TRBV10-3 and J is TRBJ2-2; D is uncertain. Germline V CDR1 and CDR2: ENHRY, SYGVKD. Trimming pared 3 bases from V and 1 base from J, leaving 6 bases between. The CDR3 is made up of 14 amino acids. The CDR3 DNA follows: TGTGCCATCAGTGAATACTTGAACACCGGGGAGCTGTTTTTT. The encoded protein is CAISEYLNTGELFF.

This clonotype was picked up a small number of times. The chain links TRBV27 to TRBJ1-2; D unclear. In germline, CDR1 is MNHEY, CDR2 SMNVEV (reference sequence). The CDR3 is 13 residues long. Trimming took off 5 bases at V and 5 bases at J, with 12 bases between the two ends. The CDR3 sequence is CASSGPTWYGYTF. The CDR3 nucleotides are TGTGCCAGCAGTGGTCCGACCTGGTATGGCTACACCTTC.

This clonotype has a count of ten or more. This sequence joins TRBV18 and TRBJ1-1; the D is unclear. The ends were cut back, 4 bases at V and 1 base at J, with 7 bases in the middle. The CDR3 totals 13 residues. Germline CDR1 reads KGHSH; CDR2 reads LQKENI. CDR3 loop: CASSRQKNTEAFF. As DNA, the CDR3 is TGTGCCAGCTCACGTCAGAAGAACACTGAAGCTTTCTTT.

This clonotype was seen repeatedly, ten times or more. The chain is built from TRBV29-1 and TRBJ2-1; 12 bases are a match to TRBD2. Germline CDR1 and CDR2: SQVTM and ANQGSEA. This CDR3 has 12 amino acids. The V segment lost 7 bases and the J segment 7 bases; nucleotides outside the gene matches: 2. The DNA of the CDR3 is TGCAGCGCCGGACTAGCGGGGAATGAGCAGTTCTTC. The encoded protein is CSAGLAGNEQFF.

This sequence joins TRBV30 and TRBJ2-7, with D unresolved. V shed 5 bases and J shed 0 bases, with 14 bases lying between them. In germline, CDR1 is GTSNPN, CDR2 SVGIG (reference sequence). The CDR3 sequence is 14 residues long. CDR3 region: CAWEQNMNSYEQYF. CDR3 coding DNA: TGTGCCTGGGAGCAAAACATGAACTCCTACGAGCAGTACTTC.

This clonotype showed up many times. The chain carries TRBV20-1 and TRBJ1-2, with a weak D call TRBD1 (5 bases). This CDR3 is 14 amino acids long. The germline gives CDR1 DFQATT, CDR2 SNEGSKA (reference sequence). Deletions cut 1 base from V and 2 bases from J, with 11 bases between. CDR3 in DNA: TGCAGTGCTAGAGCCCAGGGAGGCAACTATGGCTACACCTTC. The encoded protein is CSARAQGGNYGYTF.

This clonotype was found many times. The J gene is TRBJ2-1, the V gene TRBV2; possibly TRBD1 or TRBD2 for D (5 bases each). Germline assignment: CDR1 SNHLY and CDR2 FYNNEI. There are 15 residues in the CDR3. The V and J ends lost 6 bases and 7 bases respectively, with 19 bases between them. CDR3 sequence reads: CASSASRGFRNEQFF. The CDR3 DNA reads TGTGCCAGCAGCGCAAGCCGGGGCTTTAGGAATGAGCAGTTCTTC.

This clonotype was detected many times. CDR3 DNA sequence: TGTGCCAGCAGCCAAGGTACCGGGGCTAGCGGGAGTAATGAGCAGTTCTTC. It translates to CASSQGTGASGSNEQFF. The chain recombines TRBV3-1 with TRBJ2-1; 10 nucleotides agree with TRBD2. This CDR3 is 17 amino acids long. After removal of 1 base from V and 7 bases from J, the junction contained 10 bases not matched to a gene. Germline CDR1 is LGHDT and CDR2 is YNNKEL (reference sequence).

This clonotype was seen many times. This sequence joins TRBV12-3 or TRBV12-4 and TRBJ2-7, with D unresolved. This CDR3 contains 11 residues. Trimming removed 3 bases at V and 7 bases at J, with 7 bases between. The CDR3 coding sequence is TGTGCCAGCAGTTTCAAGTGGGAGCAGTACTTC. Amino acids: CASSFKWEQYF.

This clonotype was detected ten times or more. The DNA of the CDR3 is TGTGCCAGCAGTTACCGGAATTGGCGCAAGCTATTAGCCAAAAACATTCAGTACTTC. It specifies CASSYRNWRKLLAKNIQYF. This chain uses TRBV6-2 or TRBV6-3 with TRBJ2-4, with no clear D. Per germline, CDR1 MNHEY and CDR2 SVGEGT. The CDR3 covers 19 residues. Trimming removed 2 bases from V and 0 bases from J, with 20 bases in between.

There are many counts of this clonotype. Here the CDR3 reads CASSRNRDPYEQYF. The CDR3 DNA reads TGCGCCAGCAGCAGGAACAGGGATCCCTACGAGCAGTACTTC. V usage is TRBV5-1 and J usage is TRBJ2-7; TRBD1 is a possible D gene (6 bases). The CDR3 loop spans 14 amino acids. The V end was cut by 4 bases, the J end by 2 bases, with 13 bases between. Germline assignment: CDR1 SGHRS and CDR2 YFSETQ.

This clonotype has ten or more counts. The J gene is TRBJ2-1, the V gene TRBV5-1; no definite D call. CDR1 and CDR2 (germline): SGHRS, YFSETQ. The CDR3 has 12 residues. Trimming left V 0 bases short and J 9 bases short, with 7 bases between. DNA of the CDR3: TGCGCCAGCAGCTTGGCTGGCACTGAGCAGTTCTTC. Amino acid sequence: CASSLAGTEQFF.